A selection of T cell receptor beta chains follows, all from one sample in a study of T cell responses to AZD1222 COVID-19 vaccine. The data were produced by immunoSEQ multiplex PCR, yet TCRdb's version contains in-frame clones alone and is incomplete. The sample lists more than 85,000 clones; 91% were seen once. This material consisted of peripheral blood, taken on day 0 of AZD1222 vaccination. Receptors were obtained from an adult in good health. The CDR3 runs from the conserved cysteine through the conserved F or W. A D gene is named only where the DNA matches it firmly. Some rows mark clone size as missing; the rest say once, few, many or name a class of expanded clone.

D,J,V,size,DNA,CDR3
TRBD2,TRBJ2-7,TRBV5-1,-,TGCGCCAGCAGCTCACAGGCTAGCGGGGACAATTCCTACGAGCAGTACTTC,CASSSQASGDNSYEQYF
-,TRBJ1-1,TRBV19,-,TGTGCCAGTAGTATCTGGGGAACTGAAGCTTTCTTT,CASSIWGTEAFF
-,TRBJ2-3,TRBV24-1,few,TGTGCCACCGCACGGGGTGACACAGATACGCAGTATTTT,CATARGDTDTQYF
-,TRBJ2-1,TRBV18,-,TGTGCCAGCTCACCCTTCGACGGTGTTACCTACAATGAGCAGTTCTTC,CASSPFDGVTYNEQFF
-,TRBJ1-4,TRBV19,-,TGTGCCAGTACCCAGGCAACTAATGAAAAACTGTTTTTT,CASTQATNEKLFF
TRBD1,TRBJ2-7,TRBV5-4,-,TGTGCCAGCAGCCCTACAGGGGGCGCGAAGTACGAGCAGTACTTC,CASSPTGGAKYEQYF
-,TRBJ2-5,TRBV15,-,TGTGCCACCAGCAGAGGGGTACAAGAGACCCAGTACTTC,CATSRGVQETQYF
TRBD2,TRBJ2-7,TRBV30,-,TGTGCCTGGAGTGTAAACCCCCTAGCGGGGATCTACGAGCAGTACTTC,CAWSVNPLAGIYEQYF
-,TRBJ1-1,TRBV25-1,-,TGTGCCAGCAGTGGGTCCTTGAGGGCTTTCTTT,CASSGSLRAFF
TRBD2,TRBJ2-3,TRBV29-1,-,TGCAGCGTCAGGACTAGCTCTCTCACTACAGATACGCAGTATTTT,CSVRTSSLTTDTQYF
-,TRBJ2-4,TRBV5-5,-,TGTGCCAGCAGCTGGTACCTCGGGGGCGCCGGGAAGATTCAGTACTTC,CASSWYLGGAGKIQYF
TRBD1,TRBJ1-2,TRBV4-2,-,TGTGCCAGCAGCCAAGACAGGACAGGGGGTAAGGGCTATGGCTACACCTTC,CASSQDRTGGKGYGYTF
-,TRBJ1-5,TRBV7-9,-,TGTGCCAGCAGCTTAGAGGGGGCCCAGCATTTT,CASSLEGAQHF
-,TRBJ1-3,TRBV27,-,TGTGCCAGCAGTCCCCGGGGGGGGCCGCGCTCTGGAAACACCATATATTTT,CASSPRGGPRSGNTIYF
TRBD2,TRBJ2-1,TRBV19,once,TGTGCCAGTAGTCTTAGCGGGCCCACCTACAATGAGCAGTTCTTC,CASSLSGPTYNEQFF
-,TRBJ1-6,TRBV5-1,-,TGCGCCAGCAGCTTGGACGGGGGTTCGTATTCACCCCTCCACTTT,CASSLDGGSYSPLHF
-,TRBJ1-3,TRBV6-5,-,TGTGCCAGCAGCGCCTCCGGGGGGCCAAGAAACACCATATATTTT,CASSASGGPRNTIYF
-,TRBJ2-2,TRBV6-5,-,TGTGCCAGCACCCGCTTAGGGCCTGGGGAGCTGTTTTTT,CASTRLGPGELFF
-,TRBJ2-1,TRBV29-1,-,TGCAGCGTTGAAGACCTCGAGCCCTACAATGAGCAGTTCTTC,CSVEDLEPYNEQFF
-,TRBJ2-1,TRBV2,-,TGTGCCAGCAGATACAGCGAGTTATCCTACAATGAGCAGTTCTTC,CASRYSELSYNEQFF
-,TRBJ1-6,TRBV4-1,-,TGCGCCAGCAGCCAAGTTGAGAGGGGGAATAATTCACCCCTCCACTTT,CASSQVERGNNSPLHF
-,TRBJ2-6,TRBV4-1,many,TGCGCCAGCAGCCAAATAGGCCTACAGGACATAAGTGGGGCCAACGTCCTGACTTTC,CASSQIGLQDISGANVLTF
TRBD1,TRBJ1-1,TRBV4-1,-,TGCGCCAGCAGCCAAGCGGACAGGGTCAAGGGGATGAACACTGAAGCTTTCTTT,CASSQADRVKGMNTEAFF
-,TRBJ2-2,TRBV5-6,-,TGTGCCAGCAGCTTGTTCTCGGGGGCTCTAGGGCCGTTTTTT,CASSLFSGALGPFF
-,TRBJ1-1,TRBV12-3/TRBV12-4,-,TGTGCCAGCAGTTCAAGAAACACTGAAGCTTTCTTT,CASSSRNTEAFF
-,TRBJ1-3,TRBV15,once,TGTGCCACCAGCAGAGGAGGGGTAGCCGGAAACACCATATATTTT,CATSRGGVAGNTIYF
-,TRBJ1-5,TRBV3-1/TRBV3-2,-,TGTGCCAGCAGCGGGGGGGGCGTACAGCCCCAGCATTTT,CASSGGGVQPQHF
-,TRBJ1-2,TRBV5-1,-,TGCGCCAGCAGCTTGGACCCAACGAGAGGCTACACCTTC,CASSLDPTRGYTF
TRBD1,TRBJ1-2,TRBV4-1,-,TGCGCCAGCAGCCCCCTGGGACAGCTTAACTATGGCTACACCTTC,CASSPLGQLNYGYTF
TRBD1,TRBJ1-1,TRBV27,-,TGTGCCAGCAGTTTACGGGCGGACAGGATCATTATGAACACTGAAGCTTTCTTT,CASSLRADRIIMNTEAFF
-,TRBJ2-1,TRBV10-2,-,TGCGCCAGCAGTGGTGAAGGGGAGACTGAGCAGTTCTTC,CASSGEGETEQFF
-,TRBJ1-6,TRBV4-1,-,TGCGCCAGCAGCCGTGGGGTAGCCAGGGGACTAGATTCACCCCTCCACTTT,CASSRGVARGLDSPLHF
-,TRBJ1-2,TRBV19,-,TGTGCCAGTAGTTCGCAAGGGACGCGCCTTCGAATCTATGGCTACACCTTC,CASSSQGTRLRIYGYTF
TRBD2,TRBJ2-3,TRBV7-8,-,TGTGCCAGCAGCTTAGTAGCGGGGACTACGAGCACAGATACGCAGTATTTT,CASSLVAGTTSTDTQYF
-,TRBJ1-4,TRBV29-1,-,TGCAGCGTCGGCGGCCGGGCGCAAGAAAAACTGTTTTTT,CSVGGRAQEKLFF
-,TRBJ1-1,TRBV30,-,TGTGCCTGGAGTGTACTTGGGACCTCTGAAGCTTTCTTT,CAWSVLGTSEAFF
-,TRBJ1-5,TRBV19,-,TGTGCCAGTAGCTACGACAAGGGAGGTTATAGCAATCAGCCCCAGCATTTT,CASSYDKGGYSNQPQHF
-,TRBJ1-1,TRBV11-2,once,TGTGCCAGCAGCTCCCTAGGGCGAACTGAAGCTTTCTTT,CASSSLGRTEAFF
-,TRBJ1-5,TRBV19,once,TGTGCCAGTAGGGACCTTTATAGCAATCAGCCCCAGCATTTT,CASRDLYSNQPQHF
-,TRBJ1-1,TRBV5-4,-,TGTGCCAGCAGCTTGGGTGGGACCGCGAACACTGAAGCTTTCTTT,CASSLGGTANTEAFF
-,TRBJ1-1,TRBV18,-,TGTGCCAGCTCAATGGGGCGGAACACTGAAGCTTTCTTT,CASSMGRNTEAFF
-,TRBJ2-7,TRBV25-1,-,TGTGCCAGCAGAGACCGGACAGCACCCTACGAGCAGTACTTC,CASRDRTAPYEQYF
-,TRBJ2-7,TRBV6-2/TRBV6-3,-,TGTGCCAGCAGCCCAGGGACTGTAAACTACGAGCAGTACTTC,CASSPGTVNYEQYF
TRBD1,TRBJ1-1,TRBV19,once,TGTGCCAGTAGCGTCCAAACAGGGGTGTTGGGGGCTTTCTTT,CASSVQTGVLGAFF
TRBD1,TRBJ1-4,TRBV4-1,-,TGCGCCAGCAGCCAAGTTCTCCCAGGGGGAAGTGAAAAACTGTTTTTT,CASSQVLPGGSEKLFF
-,TRBJ2-7,TRBV5-1,-,TGCGCCAGCAGCTCCAGTTCCGAGCAGTACTTC,CASSSSSEQYF
TRBD1,TRBJ2-3,TRBV6-1,-,TGTGCCAGCAGTGAACTCAGGGGGCTTGGCACAGATACGCAGTATTTT,CASSELRGLGTDTQYF
-,TRBJ1-2,TRBV7-9,-,TGTGCCAGCAGCGGAGACTCGGACTACATTGGCTACACCTTC,CASSGDSDYIGYTF
-,TRBJ1-5,TRBV2,-,TGTGCCAGCTCCGGGACCGATAGCAATCAGCCCCAGCATTTT,CASSGTDSNQPQHF
-,TRBJ1-1,TRBV10-1,once,TGCGCCAGCAGTGACTCAGGTCTCGGAGCTTTCTTT,CASSDSGLGAFF
-,TRBJ2-7,TRBV7-8,-,TGTGCCAGCAGCCTCCTCTTACTCGAGCAGTACTTC,CASSLLLLEQYF
TRBD2,TRBJ2-5,TRBV3-1/TRBV3-2,once,TGTGCCAGCAGCCCGCTGACTAGCGGGGGCCCGGAGACCCAGTACTTC,CASSPLTSGGPETQYF
-,TRBJ2-5,TRBV5-1,-,TGCGCCAGCAGCTTTATTATGAGCGGGTTAGGGGCCCAGTACTTC,CASSFIMSGLGAQYF
-,TRBJ1-1,TRBV30,-,TGTGCCTGGAGTGTGCGGGGCTCGGGTGAAGCTTTCTTT,CAWSVRGSGEAFF